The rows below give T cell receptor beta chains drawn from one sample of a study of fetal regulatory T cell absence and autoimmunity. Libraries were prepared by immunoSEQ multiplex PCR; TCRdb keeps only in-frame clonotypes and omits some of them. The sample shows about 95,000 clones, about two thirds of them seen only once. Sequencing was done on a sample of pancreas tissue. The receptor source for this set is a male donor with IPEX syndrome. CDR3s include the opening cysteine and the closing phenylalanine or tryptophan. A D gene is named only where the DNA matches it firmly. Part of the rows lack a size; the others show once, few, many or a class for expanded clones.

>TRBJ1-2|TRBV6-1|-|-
TGTGCCAGCCGCGGCGGGCAGGGTGGCTACACCTTC
CASRGGQGGYTF
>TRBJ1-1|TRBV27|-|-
TGTGCCAGCAGTTTAAGGGGGGCTTGGACTGAAGCTTTCTTT
CASSLRGAWTEAFF
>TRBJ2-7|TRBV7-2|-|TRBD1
TGTGCCAGCAGCACCGGGACAGGCGACTATTTCTCCTACGAGCAGTACTTC
CASSTGTGDYFSYEQYF
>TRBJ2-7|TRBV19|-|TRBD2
TGTGCCAGTAGTATCGGGACTAGCGTATTATACGAGCAGTACTTC
CASSIGTSVLYEQYF
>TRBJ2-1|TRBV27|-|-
TGTGCCAGCAGTTTAGAGAGCTCCTACAATGAGCAGTTCTTC
CASSLESSYNEQFF
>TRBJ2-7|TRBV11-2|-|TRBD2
TGTGCCAGCAGCTTAGACCGACTAGCGCGCTCCTCCTACGAGCAGTACTTC
CASSLDRLARSSYEQYF
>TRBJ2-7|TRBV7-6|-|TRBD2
TGTGCCAGCAGCCCCACGACTGGACTAGCGGGAGTAAGCTCCTACGAGCAGTACTTC
CASSPTTGLAGVSSYEQYF
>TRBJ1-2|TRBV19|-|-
TGTGCCAGTAGGCCTACAGGAATCGGGGGCTACACCTTC
CASRPTGIGGYTF
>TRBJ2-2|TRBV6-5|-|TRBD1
TGTGCCAGCAGGGGACAGGACTGGAGCGCCGGGGAGCTGTTTTTT
CASRGQDWSAGELFF
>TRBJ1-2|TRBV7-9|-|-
TGTGCCAGCAGCTTAGGGAGCTATGGCTACACCTTC
CASSLGSYGYTF
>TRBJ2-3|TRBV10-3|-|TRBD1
TGTGCCATCAGTTTAGATTTGGACAGGGGGCAGGGACTAGGTCCCACAGATACGCAGTATTTT
CAISLDLDRGQGLGPTDTQYF
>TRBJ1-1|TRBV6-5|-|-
TGTGCCAGCAGTTACCCTAGACAGCGCCTACTAGAAGCTTTCTTT
CASSYPRQRLLEAFF
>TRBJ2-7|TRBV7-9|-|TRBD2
TGTGCCAGCAGCTCCTTGACTAGCGGGCTAGTTTACGAGCAGTACTTC
CASSSLTSGLVYEQYF
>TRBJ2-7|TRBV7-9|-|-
TGTGCCAGCAGTCTGGGGAGGACCCGCTCCTACGAGCAGTACTTC
CASSLGRTRSYEQYF
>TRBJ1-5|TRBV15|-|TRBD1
TGTGCCACCAGCAGGACAGGGGACAGTCAGCCCCAGCATTTT
CATSRTGDSQPQHF
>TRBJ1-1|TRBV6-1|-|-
TGTGCCAGCAGTGTCCTAGGGGCAGGGTTCTGGTCTGAAGCTTTCTTT
CASSVLGAGFWSEAFF
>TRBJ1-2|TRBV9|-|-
TGTGCCAGCAGCGTCAGGGACACTAACTATGGCTACACCTTC
CASSVRDTNYGYTF
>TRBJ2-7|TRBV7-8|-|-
TGTGCCAGCAGCTTCGGAAACGAGCAGTACTTC
CASSFGNEQYF
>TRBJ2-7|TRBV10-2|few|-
TGCGCCAGCAGTGAGCACGAGCAGTACTTC
CASSEHEQYF
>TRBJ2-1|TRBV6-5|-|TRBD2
TGTGCCAGCAGTTTCCGACTAGCGGGGGGTGAACAGTTCTTC
CASSFRLAGGEQFF
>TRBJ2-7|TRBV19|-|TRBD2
TGTGCCAGTAGTACGGGACTAGCCCTGCACGAGCAGTACTTC
CASSTGLALHEQYF
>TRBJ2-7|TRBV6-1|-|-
TGTGCCAGCAGAGGCGGGCCCTACGAGCAGTACTTC
CASRGGPYEQYF
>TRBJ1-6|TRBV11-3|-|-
TGTGCCAGCAGCTTAGACAGGTTTTCACCCCTCCACTTT
CASSLDRFSPLHF
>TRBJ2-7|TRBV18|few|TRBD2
TGTGCCAGCTCACCTCGTCGAGCGGGAGGCTCTCCCTACGAGCAGTACTTC
CASSPRRAGGSPYEQYF
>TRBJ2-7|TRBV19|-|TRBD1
TGTGCCAGTAGTATGACAGGGGGCTACGAGCAGTACTTC
CASSMTGGYEQYF
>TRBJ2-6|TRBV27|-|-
TGTGCCAGCAGTTTATATTATGGAGCAGGGGTTCCTGGGGCCAACGTCCTGACTTTC
CASSLYYGAGVPGANVLTF
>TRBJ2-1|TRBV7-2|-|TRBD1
TGTGCCAGCAGCTTAGGATGGCAGGGGGCGCGAAATGAGCAGTTCTTC
CASSLGWQGARNEQFF
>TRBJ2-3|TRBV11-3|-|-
TGTGCCAGCAGCTTTCTTTTATATGATACGCAGTATTTT
CASSFLLYDTQYF
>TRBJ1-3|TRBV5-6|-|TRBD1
TGTGCCAGCAGTTCCCTGACAGGGGTTACCGGAAACACCATATATTTT
CASSSLTGVTGNTIYF